Sequencing of this T cell receptor beta chain was carried out in a study of response to subunit inactivated influenza vaccine. TCRdb re-called the RT-PCR reads through MiXCR, storing one row per CDR3 protein. The repertoire holds 500,000 to 700,000 distinct CDR3 sequences, around a quarter seen once, with 2.5% to 3.5% in the top ten. V was trimmed by 0 bases and J by 5 bases, leaving 7 bases between them. The CDR3 is 14 residues long. This clonotype has a count of ten or more. In addition, the sample was reused for a study of T cells expressing NK-cell markers. That source adds: Researchers built TCR beta cDNA using 5'RACE template switching with UMIs. Five to seven of the donors carried dominant NKG2C+ clonotypes that took up roughly 1.0-8% of their CD8+ T cells. The study did not resolve the HCMV specificity of expanded NKG2C+ T cell clones.

The V gene is TRBV12-3 or TRBV12-4, the J gene TRBJ2-2; D is perhaps TRBD2 (5 bases). This clonotype originated in a man in his forties or fifties who received an inactivated influenza vaccine. The source material was CD4+ T cells sorted from PBMCs, sampled 11 to 12 days after vaccination. The CDR3 reads CASSLASGTGELFF. The CDR3 bases are TGTGCCAGCAGTTTAGCCTCGGGGACCGGGGAGCTGTTTTTT.